This T cell receptor (beta chain) appears in the sequencing data of a study of early T cells in non-severe SARS-CoV-2 infection. Turning to the study itself: Alpha and beta chains were unpaired, from unsorted whole-blood bulk RNA. Study-wide points: Comparison of clonotypes with VDJdb favored anti-spike CD8 responses while missing private and CD4 specificities.

Germline CDR1 and CDR2: LNHNV and YYDKDF (reference sequence). The CDR3 is 13 residues long. The J segment lost 6 bases and the V segment lost 5 bases, leaving 1 base of the junction unmatched. To note about this clonotype: Its target is not known.

Each single cDNA molecule received a unique molecular identifier. TCRdb re-analysed the 5' RACE reads in MiXCR, keeping a single row per CDR3 protein. The sample has some 77,000 distinct CDR3 sequences; around 10% are singletons. This rearrangement joins TRBV15 to TRBJ1-6; 7 positions match TRBD1. Sequenced material: whole blood, taken at baseline. The sequence was obtained from an adult who was a healthcare worker with PCR-confirmed SARS-CoV-2 infection or an uninfected control (not recorded which). The donor label of this sample is uncertain. CDR3 sequence: CATSDRANSPLHF. CDR3 DNA sequence: TGTGCCACCAGCGACAGGGCTAATTCACCCCTCCACTTT. The whole variable domain, remainder taken from reference TRBV15 and TRBJ1-6, is DAMVIQNPRYQVTQFGKPVTLSCSQTLNHNVMYWYQQKSSQAPKLLFHYYDKDFNNEADTPDNFQSRRPNTSFCFLDIRSPGLGDTAMYLCATSDRANSPLHFGNGTRLTVT.